The rows below give T cell receptor beta chains drawn from one sample of a study of blood T cell repertoires in COVID-19. The method was immunoSEQ multiplex PCR; TCRdb's version includes in-frame clones alone and lacks a portion of them. The profile covers tens of thousands of clones, with 83% appearing a single time and 6.1% taken by the ten largest. Sequenced: peripheral blood. These receptors were obtained from an elderly woman with acute or convalescent COVID-19. Each CDR3 is given with its conserved first and last residue. Each record gives: CDR3 length, clone size, D gene, V gene, J gene, CDR3 DNA, CDR3 protein. A D gene is named only where the DNA matches it firmly. Clone size is not always given. Where it is, it says once, few, many or a class for expanded clones.

>16|NA|NA|TRBV4-1|TRBJ1-4
TGCGCCAGCAGCCAAGCCGTTGGGGGCATCGGTGAAAAACTGTTTTTT
CASSQAVGGIGEKLFF
>15|NA|NA|TRBV5-1|TRBJ2-3
TGCGCCAGCATTTTATTGGACTATTTCACAGATACGCAGTATTTT
CASILLDYFTDTQYF
>15|once|NA|TRBV6-5|TRBJ1-3
TGTGCCAGCAGCCGCTTTGGCAGCTCTGGAAACACCATATATTTT
CASSRFGSSGNTIYF
>13|NA|TRBD1|TRBV10-3|TRBJ1-1
TGTGCCATAGCGGACAGGGAGAACACTGAAGCTTTCTTT
CAIADRENTEAFF
>14|NA|TRBD1|TRBV19|TRBJ1-5
TGTGCCAGTAGTACAGGGGGAACCAATCAGCCCCAGCATTTT
CASSTGGTNQPQHF
>15|once|TRBD2|TRBV10-3|TRBJ2-5
TGTGCCATCAGTGGGACTAGCGGGGGCGGAGAGACCCAGTACTTC
CAISGTSGGGETQYF
>13|NA|NA|TRBV12-5|TRBJ1-1
TGTGCTAGTGGTTTTAGGCTAGGGGGTGAAGCTTTCTTT
CASGFRLGGEAFF
>14|NA|TRBD2|TRBV29-1|TRBJ2-1
TGCAGCGTGGACGGACTAGCCGGTTACAATGAGCAGTTCTTC
CSVDGLAGYNEQFF
>15|few|NA|TRBV4-1|TRBJ1-2
TGCGCCAGCAGCCAAGATGTGACAGGATTCTATGGCTACACCTTC
CASSQDVTGFYGYTF
>15|NA|TRBD2|TRBV11-3|TRBJ2-1
TGTGCCAGCAGCTTAGGCTCGGGGGGGCCGTCGGATGCGTTCTTC
CASSLGSGGPSDAFF
>18|NA|TRBD2|TRBV3-1/TRBV3-2|TRBJ2-2
TGTGCCAGCAGCCACCCAGGGACTAGCGGGTCCGACACCGGGGAGCTGTTTTTT
CASSHPGTSGSDTGELFF
>19|NA|NA|TRBV5-5|TRBJ1-6
TGTGCCAGCAGCTTGGGGTTTATGGGGGGACGGATGAATAATTCACCCCTCCACTTT
CASSLGFMGGRMNNSPLHF
>15|once|NA|TRBV11-2|TRBJ1-1
TGTGCCAGCAGCTTCTCGAGTAATTTGAACACTGAAGCTTTCTTT
CASSFSSNLNTEAFF
>14|NA|NA|TRBV19|TRBJ1-2
TGTGCCAGTAGTATAAGGGGATCTAACTATGGCTACACCTTC
CASSIRGSNYGYTF
>16|NA|NA|TRBV18|TRBJ2-3
TGTGCCAGCTCACCAGAAAGGGGCCCACGCACAGATACGCAGTATTTT
CASSPERGPRTDTQYF
>10|once|NA|TRBV7-9|TRBJ1-2
TGTGCCAGCAGCCAGATAGGCTACACCTTC
CASSQIGYTF
>14|NA|TRBD2|TRBV5-6|TRBJ2-3
TGTGCCAGCAGCCACCGGGGGGGCACAGATACGCAGTATTTT
CASSHRGGTDTQYF
>15|NA|TRBD2|TRBV6-2/TRBV6-3|TRBJ2-7
TGTGCCAGCAGTTTAACGGCGGGGGGGCAGGGCGAGCAGTACTTC
CASSLTAGGQGEQYF
>14|NA|TRBD2|TRBV6-5|TRBJ2-2
TGTGCCACCAGTAGCGGGCCAGACACCGGGGAGCTGTTTTTT
CATSSGPDTGELFF
>15|NA|NA|TRBV3-1/TRBV3-2|TRBJ1-2
TGTGCCAGCAGCCAATGGCAGATTTCTAACTATGGCTACACCTTC
CASSQWQISNYGYTF
>16|NA|TRBD1|TRBV30|TRBJ2-3
TGTGCCTGGAGTCCCGGGACAGGGGCCGGGTGGGATACGCAGTATTTT
CAWSPGTGAGWDTQYF
>17|NA|NA|TRBV24-1|TRBJ1-2
TGTGCCCCGATTTATGACACAGCCGAGCTGCACCCCTATAGCTACACCTTC
CAPIYDTAELHPYSYTF
>16|NA|NA|TRBV19|TRBJ2-3
TGTGCCAGTAGTTCGAGTAGGAGGGGTAGCACAGATACGCAGTATTTT
CASSSSRRGSTDTQYF
>12|NA|NA|TRBV6-5|TRBJ1-1
TGTGCCAGCAGTCCTACAGGAGCTGTGGCTTTCTTT
CASSPTGAVAFF
>15|NA|NA|TRBV6-5|TRBJ1-5
TGTGCCTCTTCCCCTGGGGCAGATAGCAATCAGCCCCAGCATTTT
CASSPGADSNQPQHF
>15|NA|NA|TRBV4-1|TRBJ2-3
TGCGCCAGCAGCCAAGTCCTCCAGGGGCCAGATACGCAGTATTTT
CASSQVLQGPDTQYF
>16|NA|TRBD2|TRBV7-9|TRBJ2-2
TGTGCCAGCAGCTTGCCGACTAGCGGGGGTACCGGGGAGCTGTTTTTT
CASSLPTSGGTGELFF
>16|NA|TRBD2|TRBV7-8|TRBJ2-5
TGTGCCAGCAGCTTAGTGGGCGGGGGGGCTTGGAAGACCCAGTACTTC
CASSLVGGGAWKTQYF
>19|once|NA|TRBV12-2|TRBJ1-1
TGTGCAAGTCGCTTAGTTGCCCGGGACAGCCGGGTCTTGAACACTGAAGCTTTCTTT
CASRLVARDSRVLNTEAFF
>17|NA|TRBD2|TRBV4-2|TRBJ2-1
TGTGCCAGCAGCCAAGATAGGGGTGCGGGGGGGCGAAATGAGCAGTTCTTC
CASSQDRGAGGRNEQFF
>13|NA|TRBD2|TRBV3-1/TRBV3-2|TRBJ2-1
TGTGCCAGCAGCCAAGATCCGGATAGCGGGGGGTTCTTC
CASSQDPDSGGFF
>14|NA|NA|TRBV25-1|TRBJ1-2
TGTGCCAGCAGTGCCTCAGGCAGGGGTGGTGGCTACACCTTC
CASSASGRGGGYTF
>15|NA|NA|TRBV6-1|TRBJ1-4
TGTGCCAGCAGTGATTTTTCCGGGGGGAATGAAAAACTGTTTTTT
CASSDFSGGNEKLFF
>16|NA|NA|TRBV30|TRBJ1-5
TGTGCCTTTGATAAAGGGCAGCGGTATAGCAATCAGCCCCAGCATTTT
CAFDKGQRYSNQPQHF
>15|NA|NA|TRBV7-2|TRBJ2-7
TGTGCCAGCAGCTTAACGGTCCAGGGGATTTACGAGCAGTACTTC
CASSLTVQGIYEQYF
>14|once|TRBD1|TRBV2|TRBJ1-2
TGTGCCAGCAGTGCCGGGACAGGGAGCGGTGGGTACACCTTC
CASSAGTGSGGYTF
>17|NA|TRBD2|TRBV5-8|TRBJ2-3
TGTGCCAGTTCCGAGCGGGGGGGTTCGATTAGCACAGATACGCAGTATTTT
CASSERGGSISTDTQYF
>13|NA|TRBD1|TRBV5-1|TRBJ1-2
TGCGCCAGCAGCATGGGACAGGAGCAAGGCTACACCTTC
CASSMGQEQGYTF
>16|NA|TRBD2|TRBV5-4|TRBJ2-3
TGTGCCAGCAGCTTGAGACTAGCGGGGGCCTCAGATACGCAGTATTTT
CASSLRLAGASDTQYF
>14|NA|TRBD1|TRBV9|TRBJ1-1
TGTGCCAGCGGGGGACAGGGAAGGGACACTGAAGCTTTCTTT
CASGGQGRDTEAFF
>13|NA|TRBD1|TRBV5-4|TRBJ1-2
TGTGCCAGCAGCCTAGACAGGGGGCGAGGCTACACCTTC
CASSLDRGRGYTF
>17|NA|TRBD1|TRBV19|TRBJ1-4
TGTGCCAGTAGTGTAACCGGGACAGGGTATACTAATGAAAAACTGTTTTTT
CASSVTGTGYTNEKLFF
>15|NA|TRBD1|TRBV6-4|TRBJ2-3
TGTGCCAGCAGCCTAGGGGGCGGCGGCACAGATACGCAGTATTTT
CASSLGGGGTDTQYF
>13|NA|NA|TRBV5-8|TRBJ1-2
TGTGCCAGCACCTTTGACATCAACTATGGCTACACCTTC
CASTFDINYGYTF
>15|once|TRBD2|TRBV5-1|TRBJ2-5
TGCGCCAGCAGCTTGGTGAGCGGGGGGGAAGAGACCCAGTACTTC
CASSLVSGGEETQYF
>16|few|NA|TRBV19|TRBJ1-3
TGTGCCAGTAGTATAGTTGCAGGATCCTCTGGAAACACCATATATTTT
CASSIVAGSSGNTIYF
>16|NA|NA|TRBV27|TRBJ1-2
TGTGCCAGCAGTTTATCGGGCAGGGTTCGAACCTATGGCTACACCTTC
CASSLSGRVRTYGYTF